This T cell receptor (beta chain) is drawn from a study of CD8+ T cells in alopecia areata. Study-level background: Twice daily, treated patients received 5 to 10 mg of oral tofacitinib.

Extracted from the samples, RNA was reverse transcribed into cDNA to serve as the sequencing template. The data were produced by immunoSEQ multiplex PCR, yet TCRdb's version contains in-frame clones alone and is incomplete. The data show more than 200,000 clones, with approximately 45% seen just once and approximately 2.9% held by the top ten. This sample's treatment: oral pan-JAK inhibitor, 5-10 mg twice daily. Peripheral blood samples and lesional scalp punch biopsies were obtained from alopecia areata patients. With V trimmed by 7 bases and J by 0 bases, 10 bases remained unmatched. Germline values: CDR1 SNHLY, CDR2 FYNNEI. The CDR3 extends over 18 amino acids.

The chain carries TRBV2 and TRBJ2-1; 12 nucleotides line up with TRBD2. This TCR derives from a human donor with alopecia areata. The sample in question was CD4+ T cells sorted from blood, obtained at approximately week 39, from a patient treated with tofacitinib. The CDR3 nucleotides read TGTGCCAGCAATCCTACTAGCGGGAGGCTCAGCTCCTACAATGAGCAGTTCTTC. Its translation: CASNPTSGRLSSYNEQFF.